These T cell receptor beta chains were read from a single sample in a study of post-analysis software for immune sequencing data. Using its own MiXCR run on the PCR reads, TCRdb lists one record per CDR3 protein. Of about 460,000 distinct CDR3 sequences listed, around 40% are singletons. The sequenced material came from blood. These receptors were taken from a girl aged 10 to 17 with multiple sclerosis. CDR3s include the opening cysteine and the closing phenylalanine or tryptophan. The D gene is left open where the match is weak. Expanded clones are given a class, and other clones once, few, many or no size at all.

TRBV3-1	-	TRBJ2-1	-	TGTGCCAGCAGCCAAGATCGAACAGGCCTTGAGCAGTTCTTC	CASSQDRTGLEQFF
TRBV5-1	TRBD1	TRBJ1-2	-	TGCGCCAGCAGCTTAAGGACAGGAGTTTCCGGCTATGGCTACACCTTC	CASSLRTGVSGYGYTF
TRBV6-5	-	TRBJ2-1	-	TGTGCCAGCAGTTTTAGGGGGACTTTGGCGCCCAAGAGCTCCTACAATGAGCAGTTCTTC	CASSFRGTLAPKSSYNEQFF
TRBV4-2	-	TRBJ1-2	-	TGTGCCAGCAGCCTCAAGGACAGTCCTAACTATGGCTACACCTTC	CASSLKDSPNYGYTF
TRBV28	-	TRBJ2-1	few	TGTGCCAGCAGTCATACAGAGTACAATGAGCAGTTCTTC	CASSHTEYNEQFF
TRBV20-1	-	TRBJ1-5	few	TGCAGTGCTAGAAGGGGGGAGCAGCCCCAGCATTTT	CSARRGEQPQHF
TRBV7-2	TRBD1	TRBJ2-1	few	TGTGCCAGCAGAGAAGGAGGGACAGGCTCCTACAATGAGCAGTTCTTC	CASREGGTGSYNEQFF
TRBV9	-	TRBJ2-7	few	TGCCGGAGGAAAGAGCAGTACTTC	CRRKEQYF
TRBV25-1	-	TRBJ2-5	-	TGTGCCAGCAGCCCTTTGACAGTCCAAGAGACCCAGTACTTC	CASSPLTVQETQYF
TRBV29-1	-	TRBJ1-1	-	TGCAGCGTTGAGGAGAACACTGAAGCTTTCTTT	CSVEENTEAFF
TRBV4-2	-	TRBJ2-1	-	TGTGCCAGCAGCCCAGGGGACTACGAGCGGGATCGGGGCCAGTTCTTC	CASSPGDYERDRGQFF
TRBV9	-	TRBJ2-1	-	TGTGCCAGCAGCGTAGGGATAGCCTTCTCCTACAATGAGCAGTTCTTC	CASSVGIAFSYNEQFF
TRBV5-6	TRBD1	TRBJ2-1	-	TGTGCCAGCAGCTCCACCGAAGAACCCGACAGGGGAAGCGAGCAGTTCTTC	CASSSTEEPDRGSEQFF
TRBV20-1	-	TRBJ2-2	-	TGCAGTGCTAGAGACAGAGGAGCCACCGGGGAGCTGTTTTTT	CSARDRGATGELFF
TRBV5-6	-	TRBJ2-3	-	TGTGCCAGCAGCTGGGGTGGAGCTAGCACAGATACGCAGTATTTT	CASSWGGASTDTQYF
TRBV29-1	-	TRBJ1-1	few	TGCAGCGTTGACCCGCACGGCAGGCCCGCTGAAGCTTTCTTT	CSVDPHGRPAEAFF
TRBV6-5	-	TRBJ1-5	-	TGTGCCAGCAGTTACGTGGGGTTGGGTCAGCCCCAGCATTTT	CASSYVGLGQPQHF
TRBV5-8	-	TRBJ2-7	-	TGTGCCAGCAGCTTGGCCGGGCTACTCTACGGGCAGTACTTC	CASSLAGLLYGQYF
TRBV5-1	-	TRBJ1-1	few	TGCGCCAGCAGCTATGAACGGGACCCGGAAGCTTTCTTT	CASSYERDPEAFF
TRBV24-1	TRBD2	TRBJ2-1	once	TGTGCCACCAGTGACCTAGCGGGAGTTCGAAATGAGCAGTTCTTC	CATSDLAGVRNEQFF
TRBV4-1	-	TRBJ1-5	-	TGCGCCAGCAGCCAAGATCCCCCGACAGGCTACAGGGAGCCCCAGCATTTT	CASSQDPPTGYREPQHF
TRBV28	-	TRBJ2-1	-	TGTGCCAGCAGTCCCCCCCATGACACGGGGGATGAGCAGTTCTTC	CASSPPHDTGDEQFF
TRBV7-2	-	TRBJ2-5	once	TGTGCCAGCAGCTGGACAGATACCATCAGGGAGCAGTACTTC	CASSWTDTIREQYF
TRBV7-2	-	TRBJ1-2	many	TGTGCCAGCAGCCCAATACAGAGTAACTATGGCTACACCTTC	CASSPIQSNYGYTF
TRBV5-8	-	TRBJ2-5	-	TGTGCCAGCAGCAAGGGGGACCAAGAGACCCAGTACTTC	CASSKGDQETQYF
TRBV29-1	-	TRBJ2-7	few	TGCAGCGTTTTTGACAGCCGCCGGGAAACCTACGAGCAGTACTTC	CSVFDSRRETYEQYF
TRBV9	TRBD1	TRBJ2-6	-	TGTGCCAGCAGCGTAGACGGGACAGGGGGCGCGTATGGGGCCAACGTCCTGACTTTC	CASSVDGTGGAYGANVLTF
TRBV5-1	-	TRBJ1-5	-	TGCGCCAGCAGCTTGGCCCCTGGAAGATATCAGCCCCAGCATTTT	CASSLAPGRYQPQHF
TRBV15	TRBD1	TRBJ2-7	-	TGTGCCTCCAGCCGGACAGGGGGCTGCGAGCAGTACTTC	CASSRTGGCEQYF
TRBV20-1	-	TRBJ2-6	-	TGCAGTGCTCCAGGGAAATGGGGTCCCTCTGGGGCCAACGTCCTGACTTTC	CSAPGKWGPSGANVLTF
TRBV7-9	-	TRBJ2-7	-	TGTGCCAGCAGCTCAAAGAGGCAGGCCATGAAAGCGGACGAGCAGTACTTC	CASSSKRQAMKADEQYF
TRBV9	TRBD2	TRBJ2-3	-	TGTGCCAGCAGCGTTCGGGCGGGAGTTGCGCAGTATTTT	CASSVRAGVAQYF
TRBV4-3	-	TRBJ2-7	-	TGCGCCAGCAGCCAAGATCTGGGAGGCGAGCAGTACTTC	CASSQDLGGEQYF
TRBV6-2/TRBV6-3	-	TRBJ1-1	-	TGTGCCAGTCAGACGGGGGGCACTGAAGCTTTCTTT	CASQTGGTEAFF
TRBV7-9	-	TRBJ2-7	few	TGTGCCAGCAGCTTAACAGGGAGGCACGAGCAGTACTTC	CASSLTGRHEQYF
TRBV27	-	TRBJ2-5	-	TGTGCCAGCAGTTTATCCGCGGACACCCAAGAGACCCAGTACTTC	CASSLSADTQETQYF
TRBV3-1	TRBD2	TRBJ2-7	few	TGTGCCAGCAGCCAAGATCCCCACCTAGCGGGAGGGGGATCCTACGAGCAGTACTTC	CASSQDPHLAGGGSYEQYF
TRBV28	-	TRBJ2-3	-	TGTGCCAGCACCCCTGCGGGACCAGGGGCAGATACGCAGTATTTT	CASTPAGPGADTQYF
TRBV29-1	-	TRBJ2-3	-	TGCAGCGTTGAAAGGGTAGATACGCAGTATTTT	CSVERVDTQYF
TRBV7-2	-	TRBJ2-7	-	TGTGCCAGCAGCTTATCTGGACAGTTCTCCTACGAGCAGTACTTC	CASSLSGQFSYEQYF
TRBV27	-	TRBJ1-1	-	TGTGCCAGCAGTGATAACACTGAAGCTTTCTTT	CASSDNTEAFF
TRBV7-2	-	TRBJ1-1	-	TGTGCCAGCAGCTTAGAAGCGAGTGCGGGGGGACAAGAAGCTTTCTTT	CASSLEASAGGQEAFF
TRBV29-1	-	TRBJ2-2	-	TGCAGCGCAGGAGACCTTAACACCGGGGAGCTGTTTTTT	CSAGDLNTGELFF
TRBV6-6	-	TRBJ1-5	-	TGTGCCAGCAGACCTTTCAAACAGGGAGATCAGCCCCAGCATTTT	CASRPFKQGDQPQHF
TRBV7-3	-	TRBJ2-1	-	TGTGCCAGCAGCATTAATGTAGAGAATGAGCAGTTCTTC	CASSINVENEQFF
TRBV6-6	TRBD2	TRBJ2-5	-	TGTGCCAGCAGTTACTGGGAGGGAGCGGGAGAGACCCAGTACTTC	CASSYWEGAGETQYF
TRBV5-1	-	TRBJ2-3	-	TGCGCCAGCAGCTTAAAGCCAGGGCGAGATACGCAGTATTTT	CASSLKPGRDTQYF
TRBV11-2	-	TRBJ2-7	-	TGTGCCAGCAGCTTAGCTGGCGGAGGTCCCTACTACGAGCAGTACTTC	CASSLAGGGPYYEQYF
TRBV20-1	TRBD1	TRBJ1-6	-	TGCAGTGCTAAGAGTACAGGGGCTCATAATTCACCCCTCCACTTT	CSAKSTGAHNSPLHF
TRBV28	-	TRBJ2-5	few	TGTGCCAGCACCCGACCCCAGCGCCGTCACCAAGAGACCCAGTACTTC	CASTRPQRRHQETQYF